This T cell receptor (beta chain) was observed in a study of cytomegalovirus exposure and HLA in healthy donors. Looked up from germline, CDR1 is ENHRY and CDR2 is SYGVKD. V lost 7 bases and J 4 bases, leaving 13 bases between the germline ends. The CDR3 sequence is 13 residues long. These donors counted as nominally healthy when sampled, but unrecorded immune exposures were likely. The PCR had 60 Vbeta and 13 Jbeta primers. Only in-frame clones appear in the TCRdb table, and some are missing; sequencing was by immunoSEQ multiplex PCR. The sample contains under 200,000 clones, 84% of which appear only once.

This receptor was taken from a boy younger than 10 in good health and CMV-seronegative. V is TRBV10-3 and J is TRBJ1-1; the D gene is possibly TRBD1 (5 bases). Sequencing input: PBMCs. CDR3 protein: CAITTGVGTEAFF. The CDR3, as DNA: TGTGCCATCACCACGGGGGTGGGCACTGAAGCTTTCTTT.